This T cell receptor beta chain was documented in a study of blood T cell repertoires in COVID-19. The CDR3 totals 16 residues. The germline CDR1 and CDR2 sequences are MNHEY and SMNVEV (reference sequence). J was trimmed by 3 bases and V by 3 bases; bases with no gene match: 7. Method: immunoSEQ multiplex PCR; TCRdb's copy keeps in-frame clones and lacks some. The sample lists about 94,000 clones; over 75% were seen once. The sample comprised peripheral blood. This TCR came from a woman aged 80 or over with acute or convalescent COVID-19. The chain employs TRBV27 and TRBJ1-4, with TRBD1 matching 7 bases. CDR3 sequence: CASSFETGTANEKLFF. DNA for the CDR3: TGTGCCAGCAGTTTCGAGACAGGGACCGCTAATGAAAAACTGTTTTTT.